These 27 T cell receptor beta chains originate from one sample sequenced in a study of pediatric ulcerative colitis. TCRdb's copy holds only in-frame clones and misses some; the assay was immunoSEQ multiplex PCR. The sample consists of 30,000 to 45,000 clones, approximately 87% of them appearing once. The specimen was blood. The receptors stem from a girl under 18 with moderate ulcerative colitis.

The rearrangement links TRBV5-1 to TRBJ2-3; D gene ambiguous. The CDR3 extends over 15 amino acids. Trimming took 2 bases from V and 0 from J, leaving 10 bases between them. Germline V gene lookup returns CDR1 SGHRS and CDR2 YFSETQ. CDR3: CASSFTVSSTDTQYF. For the CDR3, the DNA is TGCGCCAGCAGCTTTACAGTATCTAGCACAGATACGCAGTATTTT. Complete variable domain (other parts from reference TRBV5-1 and TRBJ2-3): KAGVTQTPRYLIKTRGQQVTLSCSPISGHRSVSWYQQTPGQGLQFLFEYFSETQRNKGNFPGRFSGRQFSNSRSEMNVSTLELGDSALYLCASSFTVSSTDTQYFGPGTRLTVL.

The genes are TRBV6-1 and TRBJ1-1; D is perhaps TRBD1 (6 bases). Germline V gene lookup returns CDR1 MNHNS and CDR2 SASEGT. The ends were cut back, 5 bases at V and 3 bases at J, with 13 bases in the middle. The CDR3 loop spans 14 amino acids. The CDR3 protein is CASSSPDRYTEAFF. CDR3 coding DNA: TGTGCCAGCAGTTCCCCTGACAGGTACACTGAAGCTTTCTTT.

The chain joins TRBV14 to TRBJ2-1, with a weak D call TRBD1 (6 bases). Between the trimmed V and J ends, which lost 4 bases and 9 bases, there was a span of 10 bases. CDR1 SGHDN and CDR2 FVKESK come from the germline V gene. CDR3 length equals 12 residues. The DNA of the CDR3 is TGTGCCAGCAGCCGGACAGCGGTTGAGCAGTTCTTC. It codes for CASSRTAVEQFF.

This clone was seen more than once but under ten times. V is TRBV4-1 and J is TRBJ1-5, with 7 bases matching TRBD1. The V gene's germline CDR1 is MGHRA and CDR2 YSYEKL. The ends lost 4 bases at V and 7 bases at J; junction bases unmatched: 7. The CDR3 is 14 amino acids. The CDR3 is CASSRQGGRQPQHF. DNA for the CDR3: TGCGCCAGCAGCCGACAGGGAGGACGGCAGCCCCAGCATTTT.

This chain links TRBV15 with TRBJ1-2; no clear D. The CDR3 consists of 13 residues. Looked up from germline, CDR1 is LNHNV and CDR2 is YYDKDF (reference sequence). Trimming pared 1 base from V and 1 base from J, leaving 4 bases between. The CDR3 bases are TGTGCCACCAGCAGAGGACTTAACTATGGCTACACCTTC. This encodes CATSRGLNYGYTF.

This chain links TRBV19 with TRBJ2-7; no clear D. Germline CDR1 reads LNHDA; CDR2 reads SQIVND (reference sequence). The germline V and J ends were trimmed by 6 bases and 4 bases, with 7 bases remaining between them. The CDR3 spans 11 residues. CDR3 sequence: CASSYGYEQYF. CDR3 DNA sequence: TGTGCCAGTAGCTACGGGTACGAGCAGTACTTC.

This chain connects TRBV9 to TRBJ2-3, with D possibly being TRBD1 (5 bases). Germline-derived CDR1 and CDR2 are SGDLS and YYNGEE. The V end was cut by 1 base, the J end by 3 bases, with 9 bases between. The CDR3 length is 14 residues. CDR3 in amino acids: CASSVQGRTDTQYF. Written as DNA, the CDR3 is TGTGCCAGCAGCGTACAGGGTCGAACAGATACGCAGTATTTT.

The chain employs TRBV7-2 and TRBJ2-1, with TRBD2 identical over 8 bases. CDR1 is SGHTA and CDR2 is FQGNSA in the germline V gene. The V and J ends lost 5 bases and 3 bases, in that order; junction bases with no gene match: 6. The CDR3 runs 15 residues. CDR3 residues: CASSPGSGGYNEQFF. CDR3 sequence (DNA): TGTGCCAGCAGCCCCGGCAGCGGGGGCTACAATGAGCAGTTCTTC.

The J gene is TRBJ1-3, the V gene TRBV2; D is undetermined. V dropped 4 bases and J dropped 0 bases, with 7 bases sitting between them. From germline, CDR1 is SNHLY and CDR2 FYNNEI. The CDR3 is 14 residues long. CDR3 nucleotide sequence: TGTGCCAGCAGTGTAACCCACTCTGGAAACACCATATATTTT. Protein: CASSVTHSGNTIYF.

The chain combines TRBV2 with TRBJ2-5; 9 positions agree with TRBD2. The CDR3 is 14 amino acids. V shed 6 bases and J 4 bases; nucleotides not matched to a gene: 6. Germline V CDR1 and CDR2: SNHLY, FYNNEI. CDR3 region: CASRVSGGLETQYF. The CDR3 bases are TGTGCCAGCAGGGTTAGCGGGGGCTTAGAGACCCAGTACTTC.

V usage is TRBV27 and J usage is TRBJ1-6; no clear D gene. Germline CDR1 is MNHEY and CDR2 is SMNVEV (reference sequence). V shed 5 bases and J shed 3 bases, with 11 bases lying between them. This CDR3 is built from 15 residues. CDR3 sequence (DNA): TGTGCCAGCAGTCCTAGCAACCACTATAATTCACCCCTCCACTTT. Its protein product is CASSPSNHYNSPLHF.

This chain joins TRBV18 and TRBJ1-1; 8 bases line up with TRBD1. Germline values: CDR1 KGHSH, CDR2 LQKENI. After removal of 4 bases from V and 1 base from J, the junction contained 5 bases not matched to a gene. CDR3 length: 15 residues. The CDR3 region has the DNA TGTGCCAGCTCACGCGGGACAGGTGAGAACACTGAAGCTTTCTTT. Its translation: CASSRGTGENTEAFF.

V is TRBV9 and J is TRBJ1-3; D is unclear. This CDR3 has 13 residues. V shed 4 bases and J shed 0 bases, with 5 bases lying between them. Germline V gene data show CDR1 as SGDLS and CDR2 as YYNGEE. CDR3 DNA: TGTGCCAGCAGCAAGGACTCTGGAAACACCATATATTTT. This codes for CASSKDSGNTIYF.

Regarding this clone: A junction boundary mismatches the germline segment, possibly from a read error. The rearrangement joins TRBV7-9 to TRBJ2-1, with D perhaps TRBD1 (6 bases). The V gene's germline CDR1 is SEHNR and CDR2 FQNEAQ (reference sequence). The CDR3 sequence is 16 residues long. The DNA for the CDR3 is TGTGCCAGCAGCCTAGCTACAGGGTTAAAGCAGAATGAGCAGTTCTTC. Translating it yields CASSLATGLKQNEQFF.

This chain uses TRBV7-3 with TRBJ2-1; 8 nucleotides line up with TRBD2. This CDR3 spans 15 amino acids. The trim removed 3 bases at V and 6 bases at J, leaving 7 bases unmatched. Germline CDR1 reads SGHTA; CDR2 reads FQGTGA. CDR3 bases: TGTGCCAGCAGCTTTTCAGCGGGAGTCTTCAATGAGCAGTTCTTC. It specifies CASSFSAGVFNEQFF.

This clone came up once. This chain connects TRBV28 to TRBJ1-4; 7 bases align to TRBD1. Per the germline V gene, CDR1 is MDHEN and CDR2 is SYDVKM. Trimming cost V 7 bases and J 5 bases; bases outside gene matches: 7. The CDR3 loop spans 14 amino acids. This chain's CDR3 is CASTPDRRNEKLFF. The CDR3 region has the DNA TGTGCCAGCACCCCGGACAGGAGGAATGAAAAACTGTTTTTT. Based on the CDR3 plus reference TRBV28 and TRBJ1-4, the full variable domain is DVKVTQSSRYLVKRTGEKVFLECVQDMDHENMFWYRQDPGLGLRLIYFSYDVKMKEKGDIPEGYSVSREKKERFSLILESASTNQTSMYLCASTPDRRNEKLFFGSGTQLSVL.

This clone has more than one count but fewer than ten. The genes are TRBV6-5 and TRBJ2-5; D may be TRBD1 (6 bases). This CDR3 region has 15 residues. The V end lost 4 bases, the J end lost 2 bases, and 14 bases lay between the germline ends. Germline CDR1 and CDR2: MNHEY and SVGAGI. This chain's CDR3 is CASSWSGARQETQYF. Here the CDR3 DNA reads TGTGCCAGCAGTTGGTCAGGGGCGCGGCAAGAGACCCAGTACTTC.

J is TRBJ2-5 and V is TRBV11-3, with D perhaps assigned TRBD1 or TRBD2 (5 bases each). The germline V gene encodes CDR1 SGHNT and CDR2 YENEEA. There are 14 residues in the CDR3. Trimming shortened V by 1 base and J by 0 bases, and 6 bases separated the two germline ends. The CDR3 here is CASSLGGNQETQYF. In DNA, the CDR3 is TGTGCCAGCAGCTTAGGGGGGAACCAAGAGACCCAGTACTTC.

The V call is TRBV10-3, the J call TRBJ1-5, with D tentatively TRBD1 (6 bases). CDR1 and CDR2 (germline): ENHRY, SYGVKD. V dropped 6 bases and J dropped 0 bases, with 12 bases sitting between them. CDR3 length equals 15 residues. For the CDR3, the DNA is TGTGCCATCAGCCGGGACAAGTATAGCAATCAGCCCCAGCATTTT. Translating it yields CAISRDKYSNQPQHF.

This chain connects TRBV9 to TRBJ2-2, with 7 bases matching TRBD1. Germline V gene lookup returns CDR1 SGDLS and CDR2 YYNGEE. J lost 7 bases, V lost 0 bases, and 9 bases had no gene match. The CDR3 sequence is 16 residues long. The CDR3 DNA is TGTGCCAGCAGCGTAGCTGACAGGGCCCTTGGCGGGGAGCTGTTTTTT. Translating it yields CASSVADRALGGELFF.

This chain links TRBV7-3 with TRBJ1-1; 9 bases are shared with TRBD1. V lost 5 bases and J lost 3; bases outside the gene matches: 1. Germline V gene sequence: CDR1 SGHTA, CDR2 FQGTGA. This CDR3 contains 13 residues. The CDR3 sequence: CASSRTGDTEAFF. The CDR3 DNA is TGTGCCAGCAGCCGGACAGGGGACACTGAAGCTTTCTTT. The whole variable domain, filled in from reference TRBV7-3 and TRBJ1-1, reads GAGVSQTPSNKVTEKGKYVELRCDPISGHTALYWYRQSLGQGPEFLIYFQGTGAADDSGLPNDRFFAVRPEGSVSTLKIQRTERGDSAVYLCASSRTGDTEAFFGQGTRLTVV.

DNA of the CDR3: TGTGCCAGCAGTGACCATCAGGGTTCCTACAATGAGCAGTTCTTC. It translates to CASSDHQGSYNEQFF. V gene TRBV6-4 combines with J gene TRBJ2-1; perhaps TRBD1 as D (5 bases). Germline CDR1 reads MRHNA; CDR2 reads SNTAGT. Trimming removed 2 bases at V and 1 base at J, with 9 bases between. This CDR3 region has 15 residues.

This chain joins TRBV6-5 and TRBJ2-1; D possibly corresponds to TRBD1 (5 bases). Germline-derived CDR1 and CDR2 are MNHEY and SVGAGI. There are 12 residues in the CDR3. Deletions cut 2 bases from V and 10 bases from J, with 9 bases between. The CDR3 protein is CASSYRDSEQFF. The CDR3 DNA reads TGTGCCAGCAGTTACCGCGACAGCGAGCAGTTCTTC.

The CDR3 DNA reads TGTGCCAGCAGCTTAGAGGCGCTGAACACTGAAGCTTTCTTT. It codes for CASSLEALNTEAFF. The J gene is TRBJ1-1, the V gene TRBV11-2; the D is unclear. Trimming pared 0 bases from V and 0 bases from J, leaving 5 bases between. The CDR3 runs to 14 residues. Germline values: CDR1 SGHAT, CDR2 FQNNGV.

This clone occurred a few times. The genes are TRBV19 and TRBJ1-2, with TRBD1 matching 8 bases. The junction had 7 bases not matched to a gene; V was cut back by 3 bases and J by 4 bases. The CDR3 runs 15 residues. Germline V gene lookup returns CDR1 LNHDA and CDR2 SQIVND (reference sequence). The CDR3 loop reads CASSINSGGAYGYTF. In DNA form, the CDR3 reads TGTGCCAGTAGTATTAATTCAGGGGGCGCCTATGGCTACACCTTC.

This clone was detected once. The chain is built from TRBV2 and TRBJ2-5; 12 bases are a match to TRBD2. The CDR3 covers 12 residues. J was trimmed by 5 bases and V by 11 bases; bases with no gene match: 3. From germline, CDR1 is SNHLY and CDR2 FYNNEI. CDR3 sequence reads: CAQGLAGETQYF. The CDR3 region has the DNA TGTGCCCAGGGACTAGCGGGTGAGACCCAGTACTTC.

This clone has just one count. The chain has TRBV14 and TRBJ1-2; 7 bases are shared with TRBD1. CDR1 and CDR2 from the germline V gene are SGHDN and FVKESK. V was clipped by 3 bases and J by 4 bases; unmatched bases: 2. The CDR3 is 13 amino acids. The CDR3 is CASSHGTAYGYTF. The CDR3 nucleotides are TGTGCCAGCAGCCATGGGACAGCCTATGGCTACACCTTC.